This T cell receptor (beta chain) was sequenced during a study of cytomegalovirus exposure and HLA in healthy donors. PCR employed 60 Vbeta and 13 Jbeta primers. This table comes from immunoSEQ multiplex PCR, and its TCRdb copy is limited to in-frame clones, with some not included. Of 58,000 or so clones in the sample, 75% were seen once. This clone has only a few counts. The CDR3 is 15 residues long. The V end was cut by 2 bases, the J end by 7 bases, with 16 bases between. Germline V lookup: CDR1 SGHDT, CDR2 YYEEEE. The specimen was PBMCs. The TCR comes from a woman aged 40-49 years in good health and CMV-seropositive. This chain joins TRBV5-6 and TRBJ2-1, with D perhaps matching TRBD2 (7 bases). The CDR3 nucleotides read TGTGCCAGCAGCTTTAGGGGGGGCGGTGGGAATGAGCAGTTCTTC. Translation: CASSFRGGGGNEQFF.